This entry lists 32 T cell receptor beta chains sequenced from one sample in a study of T cells in Graves' hyperthyroidism and ophthalmopathy. The TCR beta CDR3 regions underwent amplification using RNA transcripts as the source. The HTBI set primed first-round TCR CDR3 RT-PCR. TCRdb used MiXCR to reprocess the multiplex PCR reads, holding one entry per CDR3 protein. Among about 550,000 distinct CDR3 sequences, less than 25% were seen once, and the ten largest hold 26%. Sequencing was performed on blood. The receptors come from a man aged 18 to 35 with Graves' hyperthyroidism.

This clonotype was picked up a small number of times. The J gene is TRBJ2-7, the V gene TRBV6-1; 9 bases agree with TRBD1. The CDR3 has 14 amino acids. The V and J ends lost 4 bases and 3 bases, in that order; junction bases with no gene match: 4. CDR1 is MNHNS and CDR2 is SASEGT in the germline V gene. The CDR3 region has the DNA TGTGCCAGCAGTGGCGGGACAGGGAACTACGAGCAGTACTTC. Protein product: CASSGGTGNYEQYF.

This clonotype showed up many times. The rearrangement joins TRBV24-1 to TRBJ1-1; D gene unclear. Germline loops: CDR1 KGHDR, CDR2 SFDVKD. Trimming shortened V by 9 bases and J by 0 bases, and 13 bases separated the two germline ends. The CDR3 spans 14 residues. The CDR3 sequence is CATSRAGMNTEAFF. As DNA, the CDR3 is TGTGCCACCTCTAGGGCGGGGATGAACACTGAAGCTTTCTTT.

This clonotype appeared many times. This sequence joins TRBV12-5 and TRBJ2-4, with D unclear. The germline V gene has CDR1 LGHNT and CDR2 FRNRAP. Deletions cut 8 bases from V and 8 bases from J, with 16 bases between. The CDR3 runs to 13 residues. CDR3 protein: CASMGPPAHIQYF. CDR3 DNA: TGTGCTAGTATGGGCCCCCCGGCACACATTCAGTACTTC.

This clonotype was seen ten or more times. V gene TRBV27 combines with J gene TRBJ2-7, with D possibly being TRBD2 (6 bases). Germline CDR1 and CDR2: MNHEY and SMNVEV (reference sequence). V lost 3 bases and J 7 bases, leaving 10 bases between the germline ends. The CDR3 sequence is 12 residues long. The CDR3 DNA sequence: TGTGCCAGCAGTTTCAGGGCGGGGGAGCAGTACTTC. This encodes CASSFRAGEQYF.

In this sample, this clonotype turned up many times. The genes are TRBV11-1 and TRBJ2-7, with TRBD1 identical over 7 bases. Unmatched junction bases numbered 6, after V lost 6 bases and J lost 4 bases. Germline lookup yields CDR1 SGHAT and CDR2 FQDESV (reference sequence). CDR3 size: 13 residues. For the CDR3, the DNA is TGTGCCAGCAGTAGGGACAGAAAGTACGAGCAGTACTTC. The encoded protein is CASSRDRKYEQYF.

This clonotype has a count of ten or more. CDR3 residues: CSAVGVAGLTNTGELFF. The CDR3 DNA reads as TGCAGTGCCGTTGGGGTGGCAGGGTTAACGAACACCGGGGAGCTGTTTTTT. The chain carries TRBV20-1 and TRBJ2-2; maybe TRBD1 (5 bases). The CDR3 is made up of 17 amino acids. Deletions cut 6 bases from V and 0 bases from J, with 20 bases between. Germline lookup yields CDR1 DFQATT and CDR2 SNEGSKA (reference sequence).

The sample holds many counts of this clonotype. The genes are TRBV7-2 and TRBJ2-7; D might be TRBD2 (6 bases). Trimming pared 1 base from V and 2 bases from J, leaving 18 bases between. Germline V gene data show CDR1 as SGHTA and CDR2 as FQGNSA. The CDR3 is made up of 17 amino acids. The CDR3, as DNA: TGTGCCAGCAGCTTAGGGCGGGGTCAGGTAAGCCCCTACGAGCAGTACTTC. This encodes CASSLGRGQVSPYEQYF. The variable domain in full, with the rest retrieved from reference TRBV7-2 and TRBJ2-7, is GAGVSQSPSNKVTEKGKDVELRCDPISGHTALYWYRQSLGQGLEFLIYFQGNSAPDKSGLPSDRFSAERTGGSVSTLTIQRTQQEDSAVYLCASSLGRGQVSPYEQYFGPGTRLTVT.

The table lists this clonotype with many counts. The CDR3 sequence: CASSFSGGPYEQYF. As DNA, the CDR3 is TGTGCCAGCAGCTTTAGCGGGGGTCCCTACGAGCAGTACTTC. This chain links TRBV28 with TRBJ2-7, with 9 positions matching TRBD2. This CDR3 contains 14 residues. V gave up 6 bases and J gave up 2 bases; unmatched junction bases: 5. Per germline, CDR1 MDHEN and CDR2 SYDVKM. Looking up the rest from reference TRBV28 and TRBJ2-7 gives the full variable domain: DVKVTQSSRYLVKRTGEKVFLECVQDMDHENMFWYRQDPGLGLRLIYFSYDVKMKEKGDIPEGYSVSREKKERFSLILESASTNQTSMYLCASSFSGGPYEQYFGPGTRLTVT.

This clonotype appeared many times. CDR3 residues: CASSLGGSGQETQYF. CDR3 nucleotides: TGTGCCAGCAGCTTAGGGGGGTCCGGCCAAGAGACCCAGTACTTC. This rearrangement joins TRBV7-2 to TRBJ2-5, with D perhaps given as TRBD1 or TRBD2 (5 bases each). This CDR3 contains 15 residues. CDR1 SGHTA and CDR2 FQGNSA come from the germline V gene. The ends were cut back, 1 base at V and 1 base at J, with 10 bases in the middle. Full variable domain (rest looked up from reference TRBV7-2 and TRBJ2-5): GAGVSQSPSNKVTEKGKDVELRCDPISGHTALYWYRQSLGQGLEFLIYFQGNSAPDKSGLPSDRFSAERTGGSVSTLTIQRTQQEDSAVYLCASSLGGSGQETQYFGPGTRLLVL.

The V call is TRBV4-1, the J call TRBJ1-6, with 9 bases aligning to TRBD1. Germline CDR1 MGHRA, CDR2 YSYEKL. Losses at the gene ends were 4 bases for V and 10 bases for J; bases not matched to a gene: 8. The CDR3 totals 15 residues. As DNA, the CDR3 is TGCGCCAGCAGCCTCTGGACAGGGGAAGAGTCACCCCTCCACTTT. Residues: CASSLWTGEESPLHF.

This clonotype has a handful of counts. The V gene is TRBV30, the J gene TRBJ1-1, with a possible D match to TRBD1 (6 bases). CDR3 size: 14 residues. The ends were cut back, 0 bases at V and 6 bases at J, with 14 bases in the middle. Per the germline V gene, CDR1 is GTSNPN and CDR2 is SVGIG (reference sequence). CDR3 DNA sequence: TGTGCCTGGAGTGTAAAAGGGAGGGGGGCTGAAGCTTTCTTT. It yields the protein CAWSVKGRGAEAFF.

This rearrangement joins TRBV7-2 to TRBJ2-7; D remains unclear. The V gene lost 1 base and the J gene lost 4 bases, with 8 bases spanning the gap. The CDR3 has 13 residues. Per the germline V gene, CDR1 is SGHTA and CDR2 is FQGNSA. In DNA, the CDR3 is TGTGCCAGCAGCTTAGGCCCCGAATACGAGCAGTACTTC. Translation: CASSLGPEYEQYF.

This clonotype was detected only a few times. The chain is built from TRBV12-3 or TRBV12-4 and TRBJ1-2, with D unclear. Trimming stripped 6 bases from V and 3 bases from J, with 11 bases between. The CDR3 covers 13 residues. In DNA form, the CDR3 reads TGTGCCAGCAGGCGAGGTTTCCACTATGGCTACACCTTC. It is translated as CASRRGFHYGYTF.

This clonotype was counted ten times or more. The chain couples TRBV20-1 to TRBJ2-5; D is unclear. The CDR3 runs 14 residues. Germline V gene data show CDR1 as DFQATT and CDR2 as SNEGSKA (reference sequence). V was shortened by 0 bases and J by 0 bases, with 8 bases between the two germline ends. The DNA for the CDR3 is TGCAGTGCTAGAGATACAGCGTACCAAGAGACCCAGTACTTC. It encodes CSARDTAYQETQYF.

This chain joins TRBV19 and TRBJ2-6; the D gene is possibly TRBD2 (8 bases). Germline CDR1 reads LNHDA; CDR2 reads SQIVND (reference sequence). V was pared by 2 bases and J by 3 bases, with 23 bases between. The CDR3 spans 20 residues. The CDR3 DNA follows: TGTGCCAGTAGTATACTCCCCCTAAGACAGGGACTAGTTGGGGCCAACGTCCTGACTTTC. Translating it yields CASSILPLRQGLVGANVLTF.

The table lists this clonotype with many counts. The rearrangement uses TRBV6-1 and TRBJ2-5; a weak D match, TRBD1 (6 bases). CDR3 size: 14 residues. Germline values: CDR1 MNHNS, CDR2 SASEGT. The V end lost 4 bases, the J end lost 5 bases, and 14 bases lay between the germline ends. Here the CDR3 DNA reads TGTGCCAGCAGTGGGGGCAGGGGTGGGGAGACCCAGTACTTC. Residues: CASSGGRGGETQYF.

This clonotype occurred many times. This chain joins TRBV12-3 or TRBV12-4 and TRBJ1-3, with D unclear. Between the trimmed V and J ends, which lost 3 bases and 4 bases, there was a span of 16 bases. The length of the CDR3 is 16 residues. DNA of the CDR3: TGTGCCAGCAGTTTTGACCGTGGCTTTCTGGGAAACACCATATATTTT. It encodes CASSFDRGFLGNTIYF.

The chain is built from TRBV12-3 or TRBV12-4 and TRBJ1-5; 9 nucleotides match TRBD1. J was trimmed by 1 base and V by 6 bases; bases with no gene match: 7. The CDR3 runs to 16 residues. The CDR3 loop is CASSPDRGGSNQPQHF. The CDR3 bases are TGTGCCAGCAGCCCGGACAGGGGCGGGAGCAATCAGCCCCAGCATTTT.

This clonotype was seen at least ten times. This chain uses TRBV12-3 or TRBV12-4 with TRBJ2-2, with TRBD1 matching over 7 bases. The trim removed 4 bases at V and 5 bases at J, leaving 16 bases unmatched. This CDR3 has 18 amino acids. CDR3 sequence (DNA): TGTGCCAGCAGTTCCCCGCTCAGAGACAGGGCGGATACCGGGGAGCTGTTTTTT. Its protein is CASSSPLRDRADTGELFF.

The table lists this clonotype with many counts. The J gene is TRBJ1-1, the V gene TRBV10-2; unclear D gene. The CDR3 has 15 amino acids. Germline V lookup: CDR1 WSHSY, CDR2 SAAADI. Trimming took 0 bases from V and 2 from J, leaving 10 bases between them. CDR3 loop: CASSESTEVNTEAFF. DNA for the CDR3: TGCGCCAGCAGTGAGTCAACAGAAGTCAACACTGAAGCTTTCTTT.

This clonotype was detected many times. This chain connects TRBV29-1 to TRBJ1-5; unclear D gene. The V gene's germline CDR1 is SQVTM and CDR2 ANQGSEA. The CDR3 consists of 13 residues. Trimming stripped 6 bases from V and 4 bases from J, with 13 bases between. CDR3 region: CSVGSGINQPQHF. DNA of the CDR3: TGCAGCGTGGGTTCCGGCATTAATCAGCCCCAGCATTTT.

There are many counts of this clonotype. This chain links TRBV27 with TRBJ1-1; a possible D gene is TRBD1 (5 bases). V dropped 3 bases and J dropped 11 bases, with 16 bases sitting between them. The germline V gene encodes CDR1 MNHEY and CDR2 SMNVEV (reference sequence). The CDR3 is 13 amino acids. CDR3 sequence: CASSLGQGMGAFF. The DNA for the CDR3 is TGTGCCAGCAGTTTGGGGCAGGGAATGGGGGCTTTCTTT.

The rearrangement joins TRBV13 to TRBJ1-1; D gene ambiguous. The CDR3 is made up of 13 amino acids. The ends were cut back, 0 bases at V and 11 bases at J, with 13 bases in the middle. The germline CDR1 and CDR2 sequences are PRHDT and FYEKMQ (reference sequence). The CDR3 nucleotides are TGTGCCAGCAGCTTAGGGACTCTCGAGGGCGCTTTCTTT. It encodes CASSLGTLEGAFF.

This clonotype has a count of ten or more. The J gene is TRBJ1-1, the V gene TRBV12-3 or TRBV12-4; D is uncertain. The V end was cut by 3 bases, the J end by 5 bases, with 10 bases between. There are 13 residues in the CDR3. DNA of the CDR3: TGTGCCAGCAGTTTCCGACGAATTACTGAAGCTTTCTTT. Translation: CASSFRRITEAFF.

This clonotype was counted ten times or more. The chain employs TRBV20-1 and TRBJ2-2; TRBD1 matches at 8 bases. Trimming cost V 3 bases and J 4 bases; bases outside gene matches: 4. The germline gives CDR1 DFQATT, CDR2 SNEGSKA (reference sequence). The CDR3 consists of 14 residues. This CDR3 is CSASTQGGTGELFF. CDR3 sequence (DNA): TGCAGTGCTAGTACACAGGGGGGCACCGGGGAGCTGTTTTTT.

This clonotype was seen a few times. The rearrangement uses TRBV28 and TRBJ2-5; D uncertain. The germline V and J ends were trimmed by 2 bases and 5 bases, with 9 bases remaining between them. Per the germline V gene, CDR1 is MDHEN and CDR2 is SYDVKM. The CDR3 is made up of 13 amino acids. CDR3 nucleotide sequence: TGTGCCAGCAGTTTACCGCCGTGGGAGACCCAGTACTTC. Translated, it gives CASSLPPWETQYF.

This clonotype was picked up one time. The V and J genes are TRBV25-1 and TRBJ2-2, with TRBD1 as a possible D gene (5 bases). Trimming removed 6 bases from V and 3 bases from J, with 11 bases in between. CDR1 and CDR2 (germline): MGHDK, SYGVNS. The CDR3 totals 14 residues. The CDR3 nucleotides read TGTGCCAGCAGAGCCAGGGCTGACACCGGGGAGCTGTTTTTT. This codes for CASRARADTGELFF.

This clonotype was seen at least ten times. The chain uses TRBV19 and TRBJ2-7; 9 bases match TRBD1. The germline gives CDR1 LNHDA, CDR2 SQIVND (reference sequence). The CDR3 runs to 13 residues. Losses at the gene ends were 4 bases for V and 6 bases for J; bases not matched to a gene: 4. This CDR3 reads CASSTTTGGEQYF. The CDR3 nucleotides are TGTGCCAGTAGTACCACGACAGGGGGCGAGCAGTACTTC.

This clonotype was counted a few times. CDR3 in DNA: TGTGCCAGCAGCTGGGGAGCTGGGGTGGGCTACGAGCAGTACTTC. Translating gives CASSWGAGVGYEQYF. The chain has TRBV27 and TRBJ2-7; maybe TRBD2 (5 bases). The V gene's germline CDR1 is MNHEY and CDR2 SMNVEV (reference sequence). The CDR3 consists of 15 residues. V gave up 6 bases and J gave up 3 bases, with 18 bases separating them.

There are a few counts of this clonotype. The chain joins TRBV15 to TRBJ2-7, with 8 bases matching TRBD1. J was trimmed by 5 bases and V by 1 base; bases with no gene match: 4. CDR1 is LNHNV and CDR2 is YYDKDF in the germline V gene (reference sequence). CDR3 length equals 14 residues. DNA for the CDR3: TGTGCCACCAGCAGAGTGGGACAGGCCCACGAGCAGTACTTC. It translates to CATSRVGQAHEQYF.

This clonotype has at least ten counts. The chain joins TRBV6-5 to TRBJ2-5; the D is unclear. CDR3 length: 13 residues. Deletions cut 6 bases from V and 5 bases from J, with 13 bases between. CDR1 MNHEY and CDR2 SVGAGI come from the germline V gene. In DNA form, the CDR3 reads TGTGCCAGCAGGGCGGACCTCCGGGAGACCCAGTACTTC. Amino acid sequence: CASRADLRETQYF.

This clonotype was counted ten times or more. The V and J genes are TRBV12-3 or TRBV12-4 and TRBJ2-5, with D perhaps being TRBD1 or TRBD2 (6 bases each). This CDR3 is built from 15 residues. V shed 5 bases and J shed 5 bases, with 18 bases lying between them. This chain's CDR3 is CASSRGDGAGETQYF. The CDR3 DNA follows: TGTGCCAGCAGTAGGGGGGACGGGGCTGGGGAGACCCAGTACTTC.